Each of the 6 T cell receptor beta chains below was sequenced from the same sample in a study of OX40 agonist ivuxolimab in advanced cancers. Method: immunoSEQ multiplex PCR; TCRdb's copy keeps in-frame clones and lacks some. Of about 20,000 clones listed, about 85% are singletons. The starting material was CD4+ or CD8+ T cells sorted from blood, obtained in a trial of the OX40 agonist ivuxolimab. Every receptor here comes from an adult with an advanced solid tumor such as melanoma, head and neck, liver or kidney cancer.

This clone has more than one count but fewer than ten. This chain links TRBV9 with TRBJ2-1; no clear D. Trimming took 3 bases from V and 4 from J, leaving 11 bases between them. This CDR3 region has 14 residues. Germline V gene lookup returns CDR1 SGDLS and CDR2 YYNGEE. The CDR3 spells CASSAMGGYNEQFF. As DNA, the CDR3 is TGTGCCAGCAGCGCCATGGGTGGGTACAATGAGCAGTTCTTC.

The chain joins TRBV6-1 to TRBJ2-1, with TRBD2 matching 15 bases. This CDR3 is built from 20 residues. From germline, CDR1 is MNHNS and CDR2 SASEGT. Losses at the gene ends were 0 bases for V and 8 bases for J; bases not matched to a gene: 14. This chain's CDR3 is CASSEAKGTSGGPAIDEQFF. The CDR3 nucleotides read TGTGCCAGCAGTGAAGCCAAAGGGACTAGCGGGGGGCCGGCCATAGATGAGCAGTTCTTC.

The chain recombines TRBV12-5 with TRBJ1-3; 10 bases fit TRBD1. V was clipped by 5 bases and J by 5 bases; unmatched bases: 3. Germline lookup yields CDR1 LGHNT and CDR2 FRNRAP. This CDR3 has 14 residues. CDR3 loop: CASGEGQGRNTIYF. The CDR3 DNA reads TGTGCTAGTGGTGAGGGACAGGGGAGAAACACCATATATTTT.

J is TRBJ2-3 and V is TRBV9; D is undetermined. V was pared by 2 bases and J by 2 bases, with 9 bases between. In germline, CDR1 is SGDLS, CDR2 YYNGEE. This CDR3 region has 14 residues. The CDR3 is CASSVTLPTDTQYF. The CDR3 coding sequence is TGTGCCAGCAGCGTGACCCTCCCCACAGATACGCAGTATTTT.

The chain joins TRBV2 to TRBJ2-7; TRBD1 matches at 12 bases. Germline CDR1 SNHLY, CDR2 FYNNEI. The CDR3 is 16 amino acids. Losses at the gene ends were 6 bases for V and 3 bases for J; bases not matched to a gene: 9. The CDR3 is CASSSGTGGFIYEQYF. The CDR3 DNA sequence: TGTGCCAGCAGCTCGGGGACAGGGGGCTTTATCTACGAGCAGTACTTC.

The gene calls are TRBV6-5 and TRBJ2-2, with TRBD2 identical over 11 bases. The CDR3 loop spans 13 amino acids. The junction had 4 bases not matched to a gene; V was cut back by 6 bases and J by 10 bases. Germline CDR1 is MNHEY and CDR2 is SVGAGI. CDR3 region: CASSLAGGVELFF. The CDR3 DNA follows: TGTGCCAGCAGCCTAGCGGGGGGTGTGGAGCTGTTTTTT.